These 25 T cell receptor beta chains originate from one sample sequenced in a study of blood T cell repertoires in COVID-19. Data came from immunoSEQ multiplex PCR; TCRdb stores just in-frame clones and leaves some out. Found here are about 160,000 clones, about 86% of them singletons; the top ten hold around 7%. The sample was PBMCs or T cells enriched from blood (not recorded which). These receptor sequences come from a man over 45 who had recovered from COVID-19.

This chain joins TRBV5-1 and TRBJ2-7; 8 bases match TRBD2. V lost 0 bases to trimming and J lost 4 bases; unmatched junction nucleotides: 12. This CDR3 is built from 17 residues. Germline V gene data show CDR1 as SGHRS and CDR2 as YFSETQ. The CDR3 DNA sequence: TGCGCCAGCAGCTTGGGCCCGGCGGGGGGCGATCGGTACGAGCAGTACTTC. This gives the protein CASSLGPAGGDRYEQYF. Full variable domain (outside the CDR3, taken from reference TRBV5-1 and TRBJ2-7): KAGVTQTPRYLIKTRGQQVTLSCSPISGHRSVSWYQQTPGQGLQFLFEYFSETQRNKGNFPGRFSGRQFSNSRSEMNVSTLELGDSALYLCASSLGPAGGDRYEQYFGPGTRLTVT.

The CDR3 DNA reads TGTGCCAGCAGTGTCACTAGCGGGCTCTCGGAGACCCAGTACTTC. Amino acid sequence: CASSVTSGLSETQYF. The rearrangement links TRBV2 to TRBJ2-5, with 9 bases that match TRBD2. This CDR3 region has 15 residues. V gave up 4 bases and J gave up 5 bases; unmatched junction bases: 8. Germline V gives CDR1 SNHLY, CDR2 FYNNEI.

This chain links TRBV10-3 with TRBJ1-1; 11 nucleotides line up with TRBD1. The CDR3 loop spans 14 amino acids. The V gene end was trimmed by 2 bases and the J gene end by 8 bases; junction bases not matched to a gene: 4. Germline V gene data show CDR1 as ENHRY and CDR2 as SYGVKD. The CDR3: CAISEEDRGPEAFF. DNA for the CDR3: TGTGCCATCAGTGAGGAGGACAGGGGGCCAGAAGCTTTCTTT.

This clone is termed large. V usage is TRBV4-1 and J usage is TRBJ2-7; no definite D call. This CDR3 has 15 residues. Germline CDR1 and CDR2: MGHRA and YSYEKL. The ends were cut back, 1 base at V and 2 bases at J, with 12 bases in the middle. This CDR3 reads CASSQGITETYEQYF. In DNA form, the CDR3 reads TGCGCCAGCAGCCAAGGTATCACTGAAACCTACGAGCAGTACTTC.

This clone has just a few counts. This chain uses TRBV19 with TRBJ2-7, with D maybe TRBD2 (5 bases). The CDR3 has 15 amino acids. The V gene lost 2 bases and the J gene lost 2 bases, with 13 bases spanning the gap. Germline CDR1 is LNHDA and CDR2 is SQIVND (reference sequence). The CDR3 DNA is TGTGCCAGTAGTATAAGGGAGCCGACAACCTACGAGCAGTACTTC. This sequence encodes CASSIREPTTYEQYF.

The rearrangement uses TRBV5-1 and TRBJ2-1; 11 bases are a match to TRBD2. The trim removed 3 bases at V and 8 bases at J, leaving 13 bases unmatched. The germline CDR1 and CDR2 sequences are SGHRS and YFSETQ. The CDR3 extends over 17 amino acids. The CDR3, as DNA: TGCGCCAGCAGCTCCAGCCTTAGCGGGGGGGTGGGCGATGAGCAGTTCTTC. The encoded protein is CASSSSLSGGVGDEQFF.

This sequence joins TRBV5-4 and TRBJ2-5; 7 bases map to TRBD2. This CDR3 spans 15 amino acids. The trim removed 5 bases at V and 6 bases at J, leaving 13 bases unmatched. The germline V gene encodes CDR1 SGHNT and CDR2 YYREEE (reference sequence). The CDR3 loop reads CASSSRGGTKKTQYF. CDR3 bases: TGTGCCAGCAGTTCACGAGGTGGGACTAAGAAGACCCAGTACTTC.

The sample holds a few counts of this clone. The rearrangement joins TRBV27 to TRBJ2-6; D ambiguous. V lost 7 bases and J lost 0, with 10 bases in between. Per germline, CDR1 MNHEY and CDR2 SMNVEV (reference sequence). This CDR3 contains 15 residues. The CDR3 protein is CASNNPSSGANVLTF. CDR3 nucleotide sequence: TGTGCCAGCAATAATCCCAGCTCTGGGGCCAACGTCCTGACTTTC.

V usage is TRBV2 and J usage is TRBJ1-4, with 8 bases identical to TRBD1. This CDR3 has 12 residues. Trimming at V came to 5 bases and at J to 13 bases, leaving 6 bases not matched to a gene. Germline loops: CDR1 SNHLY, CDR2 FYNNEI. In nucleotides, the CDR3 is TGTGCCAGCAGTCCGACAGGGGTAGGACTGTTTTTT. It codes for CASSPTGVGLFF.

The chain uses TRBV5-1 and TRBJ2-3, with D perhaps TRBD1 (5 bases). CDR3 length equals 15 residues. V was clipped by 4 bases and J by 1 base, with 13 bases between them. Germline-derived CDR1 and CDR2 are SGHRS and YFSETQ. The chain's CDR3 is CASSEDNPGTDTQYF. DNA for the CDR3: TGCGCCAGCAGCGAGGACAACCCTGGCACAGATACGCAGTATTTT.

This clone was seen a single time. CDR3 coding DNA: TGTGCCAGCAGGGGGACAGGGGGCAATGAGCAGTTCTTC. Its translation is CASRGTGGNEQFF. The rearrangement uses TRBV5-4 and TRBJ2-1; 11 positions agree with TRBD1. Trimming at V came to 5 bases and at J to 6 bases, leaving 1 base not matched to a gene. This CDR3 is built from 13 residues. Germline CDR1 reads SGHNT; CDR2 reads YYREEE (reference sequence). Combining the CDR3 with reference TRBV5-4 and TRBJ2-1 gives the whole variable domain ETGVTQSPTHLIKTRGQQVTLRCSSQSGHNTVSWYQQALGQGPQFIFQYYREEENGRGNFPPRFSGLQFPNYSSELNVNALELDDSALYLCASRGTGGNEQFFGPGTRLTVL.

This sequence joins TRBV4-1 and TRBJ1-1; D perhaps matches TRBD1 (6 bases). The germline CDR1 and CDR2 sequences are MGHRA and YSYEKL. The V and J ends lost 1 base and 1 base respectively, with 10 bases between them. This CDR3 spans 15 amino acids. The CDR3 sequence: CASSQGRGTNTEAFF. CDR3 bases: TGCGCCAGCAGCCAAGGCAGGGGCACGAACACTGAAGCTTTCTTT.

Written as DNA, the CDR3 is TGTGCCAGCTCACCACAACAGTCAACTAATGAAAAACTGTTTTTT. Translating gives CASSPQQSTNEKLFF. V gene TRBV18 combines with J gene TRBJ1-4; D remains unclear. CDR3 length: 15 residues. Per the germline V gene, CDR1 is KGHSH and CDR2 is LQKENI. V lost 1 base, J lost 0 bases, and 6 bases lay in between. The full variable domain, completed using reference TRBV18 and TRBJ1-4, is NAGVMQNPRHLVRRRGQEARLRCSPMKGHSHVYWYRQLPEEGLKFMVYLQKENIIDESGMPKERFSAEFPKEGPSILRIQQVVRGDSAAYFCASSPQQSTNEKLFFGSGTQLSVL.

The CDR3 sequence: CASSQERGSGANVLTF. DNA for the CDR3: TGCGCCAGCAGCCAAGAACGCGGCTCTGGGGCCAACGTCCTGACTTTC. The rearrangement links TRBV4-3 to TRBJ2-6, with D hard to call. V was pared by 0 bases and J by 0 bases, with 6 bases between. The CDR3 length is 16 residues. Germline loops: CDR1 LGHNA, CDR2 YSLEER.

The V call is TRBV5-1, the J call TRBJ1-5; maybe TRBD1 (5 bases). The ends were cut back, 3 bases at V and 4 bases at J, with 11 bases in the middle. CDR1 and CDR2 from the germline V gene are SGHRS and YFSETQ. The CDR3 is 14 residues long. In DNA, the CDR3 is TGCGCCAGCAGCTCGGGACTCTCGAATCAGCCCCAGCATTTT. It is translated as CASSSGLSNQPQHF.

The chain recombines TRBV6-5 with TRBJ1-1, with a tentative D call TRBD1 (6 bases). The germline V gene encodes CDR1 MNHEY and CDR2 SVGAGI. V dropped 0 bases and J dropped 0 bases, with 11 bases sitting between them. The CDR3 has 16 residues. The CDR3: CASSYSFGQMNTEAFF. The CDR3 DNA reads TGTGCCAGCAGTTACTCGTTCGGACAGATGAACACTGAAGCTTTCTTT.

The CDR3 loop reads CASSPQTATNYGYTF. CDR3 nucleotide sequence: TGTGCCAGCTCACCGCAGACAGCTACAAACTATGGCTACACCTTC. This chain joins TRBV18 and TRBJ1-2, with a tentative D call TRBD1 (5 bases). V lost 3 bases to trimming and J lost 2 bases, with 13 bases between them. CDR1 and CDR2 (germline): KGHSH, LQKENI. CDR3 size: 15 residues.

V usage is TRBV2 and J usage is TRBJ2-4; 9 bases are a match to TRBD2. V lost 3 bases, J lost 0 bases, and 9 bases stayed unmatched. The CDR3 spans 18 residues. Per the germline V gene, CDR1 is SNHLY and CDR2 is FYNNEI. The CDR3 region has the DNA TGTGCCAGCAGTGACTCTAGCGGGGACTTGAAAGCCAAAAACATTCAGTACTTC. Residues: CASSDSSGDLKAKNIQYF.

The V gene is TRBV30, the J gene TRBJ1-2; 7 positions agree with TRBD1. Trimming took 2 bases from V and 7 from J; bases not matched to a gene: 10. This CDR3 region has 14 residues. The V gene's germline CDR1 is GTSNPN and CDR2 SVGIG (reference sequence). This chain's CDR3 is CAWSFNRGLFGYTF. The CDR3 bases are TGTGCCTGGAGTTTTAATAGGGGGCTCTTTGGCTACACCTTC.

V is TRBV3-1 (or the pseudogene TRBV3-2) and J is TRBJ2-5; a weak D match, TRBD2 (7 bases). The V end was cut by 7 bases, the J end by 2 bases, with 17 bases between. The length of the CDR3 is 15 residues. The germline V gene has CDR1 LGHDT and CDR2 YNNKEL (reference sequence). The CDR3 loop is CASTGGGALQETQYF. For the CDR3, the DNA is TGTGCCAGCACGGGGGGCGGGGCACTTCAAGAGACCCAGTACTTC.

V and J are TRBV2 and TRBJ2-7; D may be TRBD2 (7 bases). Trimming pared 0 bases from V and 4 bases from J, leaving 16 bases between. The CDR3 is 16 amino acids. Germline CDR1 reads SNHLY; CDR2 reads FYNNEI. CDR3 bases: TGTGCCAGCAGTGAAGCTGTCGCGGGGGCCGCGTACGAGCAGTACTTC. It specifies CASSEAVAGAAYEQYF. Supplemented by reference TRBV2 and TRBJ2-7, the full variable domain reads EPEVTQTPSHQVTQMGQEVILRCVPISNHLYFYWYRQILGQKVEFLVSFYNNEISEKSEIFDDQFSVERPDGSNFTLKIRSTKLEDSAMYFCASSEAVAGAAYEQYFGPGTRLTVT.

The chain has TRBV23-1 and TRBJ2-3, with 10 positions matching TRBD1. TRBV23-1 is reported as an ORF; its role is uncertain. V gave up 6 bases and J gave up 1 base; unmatched junction bases: 4. This CDR3 is built from 15 residues. The CDR3 protein is CASSPGTGGTDTQYF. Written as DNA, the CDR3 is TGCGCCAGCAGCCCTGGGACAGGGGGCACAGATACGCAGTATTTT.

In nucleotides, the CDR3 is TGCGCCAGCAGCCAAGCGACGGGGGATACGCAGTATTTT. It yields the protein CASSQATGDTQYF. This sequence joins TRBV4-1 and TRBJ2-3; tentative D call: TRBD2 (5 bases). The CDR3 sequence is 13 residues long. From germline, CDR1 is MGHRA and CDR2 YSYEKL. V dropped 1 base and J dropped 6 bases, with 8 bases sitting between them.

The chain recombines TRBV18 with TRBJ2-7; D gene unclear. The CDR3 is made up of 13 amino acids. The V end was cut by 5 bases, the J end by 2 bases, with 10 bases between. Germline loops: CDR1 KGHSH, CDR2 LQKENI. In nucleotides, the CDR3 is TGTGCCAGCTCAACGTCGGTGACCTACGAGCAGTACTTC. It codes for CASSTSVTYEQYF.

CDR3 nucleotide sequence: TGTGCCAGTAATCCGGGACAGATTAATGAAAAACTGTTTTTT. Translated: CASNPGQINEKLFF. The chain joins TRBV19 to TRBJ1-4, with TRBD1 matching over 7 bases. CDR3 length equals 14 residues. The germline gives CDR1 LNHDA, CDR2 SQIVND (reference sequence). J was trimmed by 4 bases and V by 7 bases; bases with no gene match: 6.